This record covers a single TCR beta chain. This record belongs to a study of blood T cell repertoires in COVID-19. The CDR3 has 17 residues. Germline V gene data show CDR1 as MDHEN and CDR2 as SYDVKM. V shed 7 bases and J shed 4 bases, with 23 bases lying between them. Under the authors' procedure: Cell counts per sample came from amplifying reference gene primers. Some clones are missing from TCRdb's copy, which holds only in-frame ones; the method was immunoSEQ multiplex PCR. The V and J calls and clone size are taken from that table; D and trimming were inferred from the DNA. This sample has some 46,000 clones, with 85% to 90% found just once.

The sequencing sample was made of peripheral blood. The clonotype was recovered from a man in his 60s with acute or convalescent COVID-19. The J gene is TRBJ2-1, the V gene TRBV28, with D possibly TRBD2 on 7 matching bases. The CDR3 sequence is CASIPAGASGPYNEQFF. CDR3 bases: TGTGCCAGCATACCGGCGGGGGCTAGCGGACCATACAATGAGCAGTTCTTC.